The 30 T cell receptor beta chains below all came from one sample that was sequenced in a study of blood T cells in healthy people across ages. Next came a second PCR, run for about 6 to 12 cycles, which used a sample-barcoded 5' primer along with a J-beta primer mix. In TCRdb, the 5' RACE reads were re-called with MiXCR into one record per CDR3 protein. This sample has hundreds of thousands of distinct CDR3 sequences, with roughly 48% found just once. Material for sequencing was blood. These receptors came from an elderly man in good health.

This clonotype occurred a few times. This chain joins TRBV7-8 and TRBJ2-1, with TRBD2 matching over 15 bases. The CDR3 has 18 residues. Germline CDR1 is SGHVS and CDR2 is FQNEAQ. V lost 5 bases, J lost 9 bases, and 14 bases stayed unmatched. The CDR3 sequence: CASSLTGLAGGSAAEQFF. CDR3 DNA: TGTGCCAGCAGCCTAACGGGACTAGCGGGGGGATCCGCCGCTGAGCAGTTCTTC.

This clonotype was seen more than once but under ten times. The chain combines TRBV4-2 with TRBJ2-1; the D gene is possibly TRBD2 (5 bases). V lost 1 base to trimming and J lost 3 bases, with 7 bases between them. CDR3 length: 14 amino acids. The germline V gene encodes CDR1 LGHNA and CDR2 YNFKEQ. CDR3 nucleotide sequence: TGTGCCAGCAGCCAAGCTGGACTCTACAATGAGCAGTTCTTC. Translating it yields CASSQAGLYNEQFF.

This clonotype appeared a few times. A clone one base away is much larger, so this may be a read error. The V call is TRBV6-5, the J call TRBJ2-7; 8 nucleotides align to TRBD2. From germline, CDR1 is MNHEY and CDR2 SVGAGI. Unmatched junction bases numbered 8, after V lost 6 bases and J lost 7 bases. CDR3 length equals 13 residues. The CDR3 DNA reads TGTGCCAGCAGACGAGCGGGAGATGGGGAGCAGTACTTC. This encodes CASRRAGDGEQYF.

This chain joins TRBV4-3 and TRBJ2-2; no firm D call. Germline values: CDR1 LGHNA, CDR2 YSLEER. V was pared by 0 bases and J by 0 bases, with 11 bases between. The CDR3 totals 17 residues. DNA for the CDR3: TGCGCCAGCAGCCAAGATTTGGTTGGTTCGAACACCGGGGAGCTGTTTTTT. Its translation is CASSQDLVGSNTGELFF.

A single count supports this clonotype. This may be a read error: a much more frequent sequence differs by one nucleotide. The conserved phenylalanine or tryptophan is not found at the CDR3 terminus, so this likely reflects a read error. The chain has TRBV6-5 and TRBJ2-3, with 9 positions matching TRBD2. CDR3 size: 16 residues. In germline, CDR1 is MNHEY, CDR2 SVGAGI. V lost 4 bases, J lost 6 bases, and 11 bases stayed unmatched. CDR3 nucleotides: TGTGCCAGCAGTTCACTAGCGGGCGCGCGGGAGGATACGCAGTATTTG. This gives the protein CASSSLAGAREDTQYL.

This clonotype showed up just a few times. At one of its ends the junction is not consistent with the germline gene, which may arise from a read error. V and J are TRBV4-3 and TRBJ2-1; weak D call: TRBD1 (6 bases). CDR3 length: 16 amino acids. Per the germline V gene, CDR1 is LGHNA and CDR2 is YSLEER. This CDR3 is CASSQKGHHPYNAQFF. CDR3 DNA: TGCGCCAGCAGCCAAAAGGGACACCACCCCTACAATGCGCAGTTCTTC.

On this clonotype itself: The germline gene is not matched at one end of the junction; a read error may be the cause. The chain links TRBV7-7 to TRBJ2-2; 12 nucleotides line up with TRBD2. CDR1 is SSHAT and CDR2 is FNYEAQ in the germline V gene (reference sequence). This CDR3 region has 16 residues. In DNA, the CDR3 is TGTGCTAGCAGCGCTGCACTAGCGGGAGGCGCCGGGGAGCTGTTTTTT. Translated, it gives CASSAALAGGAGELFF. Filled out from reference TRBV7-7 and TRBJ2-2, the complete variable domain reads GAGVSQSPRYKVTKRGQDVTLRCDPISSHATLYWYQQALGQGPEFLTYFNYEAQPDKSGLPSDRFSAERPEGSISTLTIQRTEQRDSAMYRCASSAALAGGAGELFFGEGSRLTVL.

This chain links TRBV11-2 with TRBJ2-5, with TRBD2 matching over 10 bases. Germline V lookup: CDR1 SGHAT, CDR2 FQNNGV. V lost 6 bases, J lost 13 bases, and 17 bases stayed unmatched. The CDR3 has 15 residues. CDR3 nucleotide sequence: TGTGCCAGCAGGTTTTCGGGACTAGCGACCAATGAGCGGTACTTC. Its protein product is CASRFSGLATNERYF.

In its sample, this clonotype was seen a few times. The genes are TRBV20-1 and TRBJ2-7, with 8 bases identical to TRBD2. Losses at the gene ends were 6 bases for V and 6 bases for J; bases not matched to a gene: 10. The CDR3 has 13 residues. Germline CDR1 is DFQATT and CDR2 is SNEGSKA (reference sequence). The CDR3, as DNA: TGCAGTGCGAGGACTAGCTCGGGGGGCGAGCAGTACTTC. It specifies CSARTSSGGEQYF.

Comment on this clonotype: The germline gene is not matched at one end of the junction; a read error may be the cause. The rearrangement uses TRBV6-5 and TRBJ2-1; TRBD2 agrees at 16 bases. Germline CDR1 and CDR2: MNHEY and SVGAGI. The CDR3 is made up of 19 amino acids. The CDR3 spells CTSSFGTSGREGPHNEQFF. Written as DNA, the CDR3 is TGTACCAGCAGTTTTGGGACTAGCGGGAGGGAGGGCCCCCACAATGAGCAGTTCTTC.

A few counts support this clonotype. The rearrangement joins TRBV29-1 to TRBJ2-7; no firm D call. Germline V gene sequence: CDR1 SQVTM, CDR2 ANQGSEA. Between the trimmed V and J ends, which lost 7 bases and 10 bases, there was a span of 20 bases. The CDR3 is 12 amino acids. CDR3 nucleotides: TGCAGCGCCGAGTCCCCCGGCCAGAAACAGTACTTC. It is translated as CSAESPGQKQYF.

This clonotype was detected once. The chain couples TRBV7-3 to TRBJ2-6; TRBD2 is a possible D gene (6 bases). The CDR3 extends over 19 amino acids. Trimming took off 2 bases at V and 0 bases at J, with 17 bases between the two ends. The germline gives CDR1 SGHTA, CDR2 FQGTGA. Written as DNA, the CDR3 is TGTGCCAGCAGCTTACTGGCGGGGCGACAGAGCTCTGGGGCCAACGTCCTGACTTTC. Encoded protein: CASSLLAGRQSSGANVLTF.

J is TRBJ2-7 and V is TRBV3-1; TRBD1 is a possible D gene (5 bases). Germline CDR1 is LGHDT and CDR2 is YNNKEL (reference sequence). Between the trimmed V and J ends, which lost 0 bases and 3 bases, there was a span of 9 bases. This CDR3 is 14 amino acids long. The CDR3 DNA reads TGTGCCAGCAGCCAAGATGGGGCTGTCTACGAGCAGTACTTC. Its protein product is CASSQDGAVYEQYF.

The sample holds one count of this clonotype. A read error may be the cause here, since a much bigger clone is one base away. The V gene is TRBV7-2, the J gene TRBJ2-1; D not resolved. With 1 base removed from V and 5 bases from J, the gap between germline ends came to 9 bases. The CDR3 runs to 14 residues. Looked up from germline, CDR1 is SGHTA and CDR2 is FQGNSA. DNA for the CDR3: TGTGCCAGCAGCTTAGTTGCTAACCACAATGAGCAGTTCTTC. Its translation is CASSLVANHNEQFF.

The chain links TRBV20-1 to TRBJ2-7, with 12 bases matching TRBD2. CDR3 size: 17 residues. V lost 5 bases and J lost 2; bases outside the gene matches: 13. The germline gives CDR1 DFQATT, CDR2 SNEGSKA (reference sequence). The CDR3 nucleotides are TGCAGTGCTCCGAAAACTAGCGGGGGGTACCGACCCTACGAGCAGTACTTC. This translates into CSAPKTSGGYRPYEQYF.

This clonotype was seen a few times. V gene TRBV6-6 combines with J gene TRBJ2-5; 9 bases are shared with TRBD2. Gene TRBJ2-7 matches the end of the DNA better, so the J call may be wrong. Germline-derived CDR1 and CDR2 are MNHNY and SVGAGI (reference sequence). This CDR3 has 15 amino acids. CDR3 DNA sequence: TGTGCCAGCAGTTACGGGGCGGGGGGGTTAGACGAGCAGTACTTC. This codes for CASSYGAGGLDEQYF.

The chain combines TRBV7-6 with TRBJ2-1; no clear D. Germline V gene lookup returns CDR1 SGHVS and CDR2 FNYEAQ. Trimming took off 1 base at V and 6 bases at J, with 13 bases between the two ends. The CDR3 runs 15 residues. This chain's CDR3 is CASSLGTNFFNEQFF. For the CDR3, the DNA is TGTGCCAGCAGCTTAGGAACTAACTTCTTCAATGAGCAGTTCTTC.

This clonotype occurred many times. The chain recombines TRBV6-5 with TRBJ2-3, with 12 bases that match TRBD2. Losses at the gene ends were 0 bases for V and 9 bases for J; bases not matched to a gene: 10. In germline, CDR1 is MNHEY, CDR2 SVGAGI. This CDR3 contains 17 residues. DNA of the CDR3: TGTGCCAGCAGTTACTCCCGACTAGCGGGGGCTCCGGGAACGCAGTATTTT. It translates to CASSYSRLAGAPGTQYF.

The rearrangement uses TRBV6-2 or TRBV6-3 and TRBJ1-4; maybe TRBD1 (6 bases). The CDR3 loop spans 14 amino acids. The ends were cut back, 2 bases at V and 7 bases at J, with 11 bases in the middle. Germline V gene data show CDR1 as MNHEY and CDR2 as SVGEGT. The CDR3 sequence is CASSYVKGGEKLFF. The DNA for the CDR3 is TGTGCCAGCAGTTACGTCAAGGGGGGTGAAAAACTGTTTTTT.

CDR3 nucleotides: TGCGCCAGCAGCTTGGCCTCTAGCGGCGTAGCCTCCTACGAGCAGTACTTC. Its translation: CASSLASSGVASYEQYF. The chain employs TRBV5-1 and TRBJ2-7, with 7 nucleotides matching TRBD2. The ends lost 0 bases at V and 0 bases at J; junction bases unmatched: 9. This CDR3 has 17 residues. CDR1 is SGHRS and CDR2 is YFSETQ in the germline V gene.

The chain employs TRBV20-1 and TRBJ2-1; D is perhaps TRBD1 (6 bases). The germline V and J ends were trimmed by 1 base and 1 base, with 14 bases remaining between them. CDR3 length: 16 residues. The V gene's germline CDR1 is DFQATT and CDR2 SNEGSKA (reference sequence). The CDR3 reads CSARVRDTRSYNEQFF. CDR3 sequence (DNA): TGCAGTGCTAGAGTACGGGACACCCGTTCCTACAATGAGCAGTTCTTC.

As concerns this clonotype: A much larger clone lies one base from this, so it may be a read error. The chain recombines TRBV29-1 with TRBJ2-7; a possible D gene is TRBD1 (5 bases). CDR1 and CDR2 (germline): SQVTM, ANQGSEA. This CDR3 has 12 amino acids. The CDR3 sequence is CGVESQGYEQYF. CDR3 nucleotide sequence: TGCGGCGTTGAAAGTCAGGGCTACGAGCAGTACTTC.

The V gene is TRBV2, the J gene TRBJ1-1; 9 nucleotides match TRBD1. V shed 6 bases and J 5 bases; nucleotides not matched to a gene: 4. Per germline, CDR1 SNHLY and CDR2 FYNNEI. This CDR3 spans 13 amino acids. The CDR3 sequence: CASRGDRETEAFF. The DNA for the CDR3 is TGTGCCAGCAGAGGGGACAGGGAAACTGAAGCTTTCTTT.

The rearrangement links TRBV7-2 to TRBJ2-7; 7 positions agree with TRBD1. This CDR3 comprises 15 residues. The ends lost 4 bases at V and 4 bases at J; junction bases unmatched: 10. The germline CDR1 and CDR2 sequences are SGHTA and FQGNSA. DNA for the CDR3: TGTGCCAGCAGCTCAGGGGGTGGTTTTGTGTACGAGCAGTACTTC. Encoded protein: CASSSGGGFVYEQYF.

This clonotype was found a few times. The chain uses TRBV7-2 and TRBJ2-4; D is ambiguous. Looked up from germline, CDR1 is SGHTA and CDR2 is FQGNSA. The V end lost 5 bases, the J end lost 8 bases, and 13 bases lay between the germline ends. The CDR3 is made up of 13 amino acids. CDR3 in amino acids: CASSSTRQDIQYF. CDR3 DNA: TGTGCCAGCAGCAGCACGAGGCAGGACATTCAGTACTTC.

The CDR3 DNA reads as TGCAGTGCTAGAATAGCGGGCCCCAGGGATACGCAGTATTTT. This encodes CSARIAGPRDTQYF. The chain is built from TRBV20-1 and TRBJ2-3; 7 positions match TRBD2. J gave up 6 bases and V 2 bases, and 8 bases lay outside the gene matches. The CDR3 is 14 residues long. CDR1 is DFQATT, CDR2 SNEGSKA, per germline (reference sequence).

The chain joins TRBV28 to TRBJ2-1; TRBD1 matches 8 bases. This CDR3 spans 15 amino acids. Germline V gene data show CDR1 as MDHEN and CDR2 as SYDVKM. The V and J ends lost 6 bases and 2 bases, in that order; junction bases with no gene match: 6. This CDR3 is CASRPTGGPYNEQFF. CDR3 nucleotides: TGTGCCAGCAGACCCACAGGGGGGCCCTACAATGAGCAGTTCTTC.

This chain connects TRBV10-3 to TRBJ2-1; 11 nucleotides line up with TRBD2. CDR1 is ENHRY, CDR2 SYGVKD, per germline. The CDR3 sequence is 14 residues long. V was pared by 4 bases and J by 10 bases, with 6 bases of the junction left unmatched. CDR3 amino acids: CAISVGLAGGEQFF. CDR3 in DNA: TGTGCCATCAGTGTCGGGCTAGCGGGGGGAGAGCAGTTCTTC.

The rearrangement uses TRBV20-1 and TRBJ2-7; the match to TRBD2 covers 12 bases. The ends lost 3 bases at V and 2 bases at J; junction bases unmatched: 2. The germline V gene encodes CDR1 DFQATT and CDR2 SNEGSKA (reference sequence). The CDR3 is 14 amino acids. This chain's CDR3 is CSASSSGGAYEQYF. The CDR3, as DNA: TGCAGTGCTAGTTCTAGCGGGGGGGCCTACGAGCAGTACTTC.

This clonotype occurred many times. The chain couples TRBV6-5 to TRBJ1-2, with a possible D match to TRBD1 (5 bases). Germline CDR1 is MNHEY and CDR2 is SVGAGI. The CDR3 has 13 amino acids. The V end was cut by 5 bases, the J end by 7 bases, with 14 bases between. CDR3 coding DNA: TGTGCCAGCAGTCCCCCCGGGGGGTTTGGCTACACCTTC. It translates to CASSPPGGFGYTF.